This T cell receptor (beta chain) was captured by sequencing in a study of PD-L1 blockade in urothelial cancer. In germline, CDR1 is MNHEY, CDR2 SMNVEV (reference sequence). The CDR3 is made up of 16 amino acids. Trimming pared 8 bases from V and 4 bases from J, leaving 23 bases between. The time point here: peripheral blood 6 weeks after treatment start. Urothelial carcinoma, locally advanced or metastatic, affected the patients. This table comes from immunoSEQ multiplex PCR, and its TCRdb copy is limited to in-frame clones, with some not included. Seen here are about 29,000 clones, 84% observed once, and the top ten hold almost 3%.

Sample: PBMCs, taken around atezolizumab (anti-PD-L1) treatment. The chain combines TRBV27 with TRBJ1-2, with a weak D call TRBD1 (5 bases). The clonotype originates from a man between 65 and 85 years old with urothelial cancer. Written as DNA, the CDR3 is TGTGCCAGCGGTCCGCGGGGGAGGGGCTTAAGCTATGGCTACACCTTC. Protein: CASGPRGRGLSYGYTF.